This TCR beta chain was recovered during a study of early T cells in non-severe SARS-CoV-2 infection. Study-wide context: Sequencing targeted bulk RNA from unsorted whole blood, leaving chains unpaired. Whole-study findings and limits: Private and CD4 specificities were missed by VDJdb matching, skewed to anti-spike CD8.

The CDR3 has 13 amino acids. The V gene's germline CDR1 is SNHLY and CDR2 FYNNEI. V was trimmed by 6 bases and J by 0 bases, leaving 6 bases between them. Attachment of unique molecular identifiers to individual cDNA molecules was performed. MiXCR, run by TCRdb on the 5' RACE reads, gives a single entry per CDR3 protein. The sample shows around 58,000 distinct CDR3 sequences, about 7.7% of them seen only once. To note about this clonotype: The antigen is unknown.

The chain has TRBV2 and TRBJ1-3; D is uncertain. This TCR was sampled from an adult who was a healthcare worker with PCR-confirmed SARS-CoV-2 infection or an uninfected control (not recorded which). The sequencing used whole blood, collected at baseline. This chain's CDR3 is CASRTDSGNTIYF. Written as DNA, the CDR3 is TGTGCCAGCAGAACGGACTCTGGAAACACCATATATTTT.